The 14 T cell receptor beta chains listed next were all sequenced from one sample in a study of T cell responses to AZD1222 COVID-19 vaccine (TCRdb year 2021). The sample's time point label, decoded: baseline before first vaccination. Libraries were made using the immunoSEQ multiplex PCR assay. TCRdb carries this immuneACCESS record with in-frame sequences only. Its versions omit some clonotypes, under half of them owing to an unresolved V gene in the studies checked, with the rest unexplained. The sample profile shows more than 75,000 clones; 91% of them were found once. The biggest ten clones account for under 10% of the sample. The specimen was peripheral blood, collected on day 0 of AZD1222 vaccination. The receptors were sampled from an adult in good health.

The chain uses TRBV6-5 and TRBJ1-4, with TRBD1 matching 9 bases. Per germline, CDR1 MNHEY and CDR2 SVGAGI. CDR3 length: 14 residues. With V trimmed by 6 bases and J by 6 bases, 5 bases remained unmatched. CDR3 protein: CASRVRDRDEKLFF. The CDR3, as DNA: TGTGCCAGCAGGGTTCGGGACAGGGATGAAAAACTGTTTTTT.

CDR3 nucleotides: TGCAGCGTTGGGGACGCGGCGGGGGGGAACACCATATATTTT. This translates into CSVGDAAGGNTIYF. J is TRBJ1-3 and V is TRBV29-1; tentatively, D is TRBD1 (5 bases). Trimming took off 4 bases at V and 7 bases at J, with 17 bases between the two ends. Germline CDR1 is SQVTM and CDR2 is ANQGSEA. The CDR3 loop spans 14 amino acids.

The chain is built from TRBV11-3 and TRBJ2-1; D is tentatively TRBD1 or TRBD2 (5 bases each). Looked up from germline, CDR1 is SGHNT and CDR2 is YENEEA. CDR3 length equals 15 residues. V gave up 1 base and J gave up 4 bases, with 11 bases separating them. The DNA of the CDR3 is TGTGCCAGCAGCTTAGGACGGGACCTTTACAATGAGCAGTTCTTC. This codes for CASSLGRDLYNEQFF.

The chain links TRBV18 to TRBJ2-7, with D possibly TRBD2 on 5 matching bases. Germline CDR1 reads KGHSH; CDR2 reads LQKENI. The CDR3 is 13 residues long. V was shortened by 4 bases and J by 5 bases, with 12 bases between the two germline ends. The CDR3 loop reads CASSHPGLDEQYF. The CDR3 coding sequence is TGTGCCAGCTCACACCCGGGGTTAGACGAGCAGTACTTC.

The V and J genes are TRBV7-2 and TRBJ1-5, with 7 bases identical to TRBD1. This CDR3 is built from 13 residues. The junction had 2 bases not matched to a gene; V was cut back by 5 bases and J by 4 bases. Germline V gene sequence: CDR1 SGHTA, CDR2 FQGNSA. CDR3 amino acids: CASSRQGNQPQHF. CDR3 DNA: TGTGCCAGCAGCCGACAGGGAAATCAGCCCCAGCATTTT.

The chain uses TRBV6-5 and TRBJ2-7, with a possible D match to TRBD1 (6 bases). The ends were cut back, 6 bases at V and 6 bases at J, with 18 bases in the middle. This CDR3 has 14 residues. The germline V gene has CDR1 MNHEY and CDR2 SVGAGI. CDR3 in amino acids: CASRSSNRVGEQYF. The CDR3 nucleotides are TGTGCCAGCAGATCCTCAAACAGGGTCGGCGAGCAGTACTTC.

The chain links TRBV11-3 to TRBJ2-5; possibly TRBD1 or TRBD2 for D (5 bases each). Germline loops: CDR1 SGHNT, CDR2 YENEEA. The CDR3 has 14 amino acids. Trimming pared 5 bases from V and 5 bases from J, leaving 15 bases between. Here the CDR3 reads CASSRISGAETQYF. CDR3 sequence (DNA): TGTGCCAGCAGCCGCATCTCCGGGGCGGAGACCCAGTACTTC.

The J gene is TRBJ2-4, the V gene TRBV28, with TRBD2 matching over 10 bases. The length of the CDR3 is 17 residues. CDR1 is MDHEN and CDR2 is SYDVKM in the germline V gene. Losses at the gene ends were 6 bases for V and 1 base for J; bases not matched to a gene: 9. This CDR3 reads CASRSSGRARAKNIQYF. CDR3 in DNA: TGTGCCAGCAGGAGCAGCGGGAGGGCCCGTGCCAAAAACATTCAGTACTTC.

The chain employs TRBV7-9 and TRBJ2-1; no clear D gene. The germline CDR1 and CDR2 sequences are SEHNR and FQNEAQ (reference sequence). The germline V and J ends were trimmed by 1 base and 9 bases, with 13 bases remaining between them. The CDR3 contains 14 residues. The CDR3: CASSLVGKLGEQFF. The CDR3 DNA follows: TGTGCCAGCAGCTTAGTTGGGAAACTCGGTGAGCAGTTCTTC.

This clone has only one observation. The chain joins TRBV2 to TRBJ2-7, with D unclear. V shed 5 bases and J shed 7 bases, with 12 bases lying between them. The germline V gene encodes CDR1 SNHLY and CDR2 FYNNEI. The CDR3 contains 12 residues. The CDR3 nucleotides read TGTGCCAGCAGTTACACAACCCTTGAGCAGTACTTC. Its protein product is CASSYTTLEQYF.

This clone was observed once. The chain is built from TRBV6-2 or TRBV6-3 and TRBJ1-5; no reliable D call. CDR1 and CDR2 from the germline V gene are MNHEY and SVGEGT. V was pared by 4 bases and J by 5 bases, with 15 bases between. This CDR3 spans 15 amino acids. The CDR3 DNA reads TGTGCCAGCAGTTTTAGGACCGACCCTCATCAGCCCCAGCATTTT. It yields the protein CASSFRTDPHQPQHF.

The chain has TRBV20-1 and TRBJ2-7, with TRBD1 as a possible D gene (5 bases). Germline loops: CDR1 DFQATT, CDR2 SNEGSKA (reference sequence). Trimming removed 1 base at V and 7 bases at J, with 8 bases between. CDR3 length: 11 residues. This CDR3 is CSARARAEQYF. The CDR3 region has the DNA TGCAGTGCTAGAGCCAGGGCGGAGCAGTACTTC.

This chain connects TRBV9 to TRBJ2-7; perhaps TRBD1 as D (6 bases). The CDR3 consists of 17 residues. Germline CDR1 is SGDLS and CDR2 is YYNGEE. Trimming pared 2 bases from V and 5 bases from J, leaving 23 bases between. Here the CDR3 reads CASSVNRQVDVLDEQYF. The CDR3 DNA reads as TGTGCCAGCAGCGTCAATAGACAGGTGGACGTTTTGGACGAGCAGTACTTC.

The chain has TRBV3-1 (or the pseudogene TRBV3-2) and TRBJ1-2; a possible D gene is TRBD1 (5 bases). The V gene's germline CDR1 is LGHDT and CDR2 YNNKEL (reference sequence). The ends were cut back, 3 bases at V and 4 bases at J, with 12 bases in the middle. CDR3 length: 14 amino acids. The CDR3, as DNA: TGTGCCAGCAGCCATGAGGGACTCAGCTATGGCTACACCTTC. Protein product: CASSHEGLSYGYTF.